This T cell receptor beta chain is from a study of cytotoxic CD8 clonotypes in ibrutinib-treated CLL. CDR3 length equals 14 residues. CDR1 is MDHEN, CDR2 SYDVKM, per germline. To note about this clone: The germline gene is not matched at one end of the junction; a read error may be the cause.

Here immunoSEQ multiplex PCR was the method, and the copy in TCRdb shows in-frame clones only, minus some. Of under 200,000 clones detected, roughly 80% appear once; the ten largest clones hold over 4.5%. This clonotype originated in a human donor with chronic lymphocytic leukemia. Sequenced material: PBMCs, taken after 24 months of ibrutinib treatment. The J gene is TRBJ2-2, the V gene TRBV28; D uncertain. The DNA of the CDR3 is TGTGCCGGCAGGCCCACCGGGAACACCGGGGAGCTGTTTTTT. Residues: CAGRPTGNTGELFF.